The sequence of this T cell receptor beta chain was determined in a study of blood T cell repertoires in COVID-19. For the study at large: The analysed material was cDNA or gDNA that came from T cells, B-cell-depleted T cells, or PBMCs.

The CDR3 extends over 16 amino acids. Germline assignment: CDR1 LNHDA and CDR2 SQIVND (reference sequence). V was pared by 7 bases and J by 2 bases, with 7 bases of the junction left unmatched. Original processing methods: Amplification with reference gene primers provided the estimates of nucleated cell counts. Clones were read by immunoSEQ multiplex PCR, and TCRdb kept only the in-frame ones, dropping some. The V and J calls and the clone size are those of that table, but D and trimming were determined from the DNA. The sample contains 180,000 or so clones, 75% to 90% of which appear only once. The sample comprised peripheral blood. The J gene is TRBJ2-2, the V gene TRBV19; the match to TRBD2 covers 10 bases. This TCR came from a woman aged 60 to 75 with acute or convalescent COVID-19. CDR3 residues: CASTLLAGDNTGELFF. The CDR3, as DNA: TGTGCCAGTACCCTCCTAGCGGGAGATAACACCGGGGAGCTGTTTTTT.